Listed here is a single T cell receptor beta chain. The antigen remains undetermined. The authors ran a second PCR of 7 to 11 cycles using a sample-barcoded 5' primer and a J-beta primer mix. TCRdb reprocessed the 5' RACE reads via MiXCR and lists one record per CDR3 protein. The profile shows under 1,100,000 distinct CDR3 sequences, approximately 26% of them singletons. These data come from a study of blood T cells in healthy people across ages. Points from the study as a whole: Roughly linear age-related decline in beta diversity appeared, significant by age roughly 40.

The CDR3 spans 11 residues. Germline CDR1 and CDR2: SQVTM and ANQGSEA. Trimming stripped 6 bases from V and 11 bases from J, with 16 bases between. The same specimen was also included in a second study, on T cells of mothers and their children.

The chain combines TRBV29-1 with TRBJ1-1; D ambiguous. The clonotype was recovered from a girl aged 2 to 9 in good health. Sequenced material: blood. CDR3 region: CSVKQPVEAFF. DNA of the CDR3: TGCAGCGTAAAACAGCCGGTCGAGGCTTTCTTT.